This T cell receptor (beta chain) was obtained from a study of OX40 agonist ivuxolimab in advanced cancers. About the study: Patients were treated with intravenous ivuxolimab, dosed at 0.01 to 10 mg/kg and infused every 2 weeks. Two cutaneous melanoma patients and one hepatocellular carcinoma patient, three in all, had partial responses. Study-wide results and limits: Normalized expansion of T-cell clones was also low for some nonresponders.

The germline gives CDR1 MDHEN, CDR2 SYDVKM. V lost 8 bases and J lost 4, with 15 bases in between. The CDR3 spans 14 residues. If patients had autoimmune disease history or systemic immunosuppression, they were excluded. As to this clone: The antigen is undetermined.

The table came from immunoSEQ multiplex PCR; TCRdb's copy has only in-frame clones and leaves some out. This sample carries roughly 38,000 clones, roughly 82% of them seen once, and the ten largest clones take 1.9%. The sample here was CD4+ or CD8+ T cells sorted from blood, taken in a trial of the OX40 agonist ivuxolimab. The sequence came from an adult with an advanced solid tumor such as melanoma, head and neck, liver or kidney cancer. The chain has TRBV28 and TRBJ2-1; D not certain. The CDR3 loop is CASLSELPYNEQFF. The CDR3 bases are TGTGCCAGCCTTTCGGAGCTACCTTACAATGAGCAGTTCTTC.